The 13 T cell receptor beta chains in this list originate from one sample, sequenced in a study of human CD8 memory T cell subsets. By UMI-labeled 5' RACE, the TCR beta libraries were made. With the 5' RACE reads reprocessed, TCRdb shows one record per CDR3 protein and no DNA. The table lists thousands of distinct CDR3 sequences, with around a fifth in the top ten. TPEX cells were early memory CD8+ T cells (CCR7+ PD-1+ TIGIT+) that had exhausted-like traits. The sequenced material came from CD8+ T cells from PBMCs. These TCRs come from a human donor in good health.

Frequency places this clonotype as medium-sized. The V and J genes are TRBV28 and TRBJ2-7. Germline V lookup: CDR1 MDHEN, CDR2 SYDVKM. This CDR3 is 13 amino acids long. This CDR3 is CASSLAGTYEQYF.

V usage is TRBV5-4 and J usage is TRBJ2-5. The germline V gene encodes CDR1 SGHNT and CDR2 YYREEE (reference sequence). The CDR3 contains 12 residues. CDR3 protein: CASSLYQETQYF.

J is TRBJ2-1 and V is TRBV9; there is no DNA to check the TCRdb D call of TRBD1. The CDR3 has 13 amino acids. The germline CDR1 and CDR2 sequences are SGDLS and YYNGEE. This chain's CDR3 is CASSVGGGNEQFF.

The gene calls are TRBV9 and TRBJ1-1. This CDR3 comprises 13 residues. Germline V gives CDR1 SGDLS, CDR2 YYNGEE. This CDR3 is CASSPEGNTEAFF.

V and J are TRBV5-6 and TRBJ2-7; TCRdb's assignment of TRBD1 cannot be checked, as there is no DNA. CDR3 length: 16 residues. The germline CDR1 and CDR2 sequences are SGHDT and YYEEEE. The CDR3 spells CASSLVSVGGPHEQYF.

The V call is TRBV13, the J call TRBJ2-3; TCRdb lists TRBD2, though no DNA is available to test this call. The CDR3 contains 16 residues. Germline V gene sequence: CDR1 PRHDT, CDR2 FYEKMQ (reference sequence). The CDR3 protein is CASSSRTSGALLTQYF.

The rearrangement joins TRBV7-9 to TRBJ1-1; TCRdb names TRBD1, which stays unverified in the absence of DNA. The germline V gene encodes CDR1 SEHNR and CDR2 FQNEAQ (reference sequence). The CDR3 is 15 amino acids. The CDR3 sequence: CASSYRQGGNTEAFF.

The gene calls are TRBV29-1 and TRBJ1-2; the D gene TCRdb calls, TRBD1, cannot be checked with no DNA. CDR1 is SQVTM and CDR2 is ANQGSEA in the germline V gene. This CDR3 is 11 amino acids long. CDR3 amino acids: CSVAEGYGYTF.

Frequency places this clonotype as medium-sized. V gene TRBV18 combines with J gene TRBJ1-1; TCRdb proposes TRBD1, but this gene call is untestable without DNA. The CDR3 contains 14 residues. The germline CDR1 and CDR2 sequences are KGHSH and LQKENI. The CDR3: CASSPPAGGTEAFF.

This chain links TRBV15 with TRBJ2-7. Germline V lookup: CDR1 LNHNV, CDR2 YYDKDF (reference sequence). The CDR3 totals 13 residues. The CDR3: CATSRLSTGEQYF. The whole variable domain, remainder taken from reference TRBV15 and TRBJ2-7, is DAMVIQNPRYQVTQFGKPVTLSCSQTLNHNVMYWYQQKSSQAPKLLFHYYDKDFNNEADTPDNFQSRRPNTSFCFLDIRSPGLGDTAMYLCATSRLSTGEQYFGPGTRLTVT.

V gene TRBV27 combines with J gene TRBJ2-2. The CDR3 consists of 16 residues. CDR1 and CDR2 from the germline V gene are MNHEY and SMNVEV (reference sequence). This CDR3 is CASRQIEFANTGELFF.

The chain carries TRBV9 and TRBJ2-5; lacking DNA, the TRBD2 call made by TCRdb goes unchecked. CDR3 length equals 15 residues. Germline assignment: CDR1 SGDLS and CDR2 YYNGEE. CDR3 loop: CASSVEASGGETQYF. The full variable domain, in which reference TRBV9 and TRBJ2-5 provide the parts outside the CDR3, is DSGVTQTPKHLITATGQRVTLRCSPRSGDLSVYWYQQSLDQGLQFLIQYYNGEERAKGNILERFSAQQFPDLHSELNLSSLELGDSALYFCASSVEASGGETQYFGPGTRLLVL.

The chain combines TRBV7-3 with TRBJ1-1. Germline CDR1 reads SGHTA; CDR2 reads FQGTGA. The CDR3 covers 12 residues. The CDR3 protein is CASSFGNTEAFF. The full variable domain, with the rest looked up from reference TRBV7-3 and TRBJ1-1, is GAGVSQTPSNKVTEKGKYVELRCDPISGHTALYWYRQSLGQGPEFLIYFQGTGAADDSGLPNDRFFAVRPEGSVSTLKIQRTERGDSAVYLCASSFGNTEAFFGQGTRLTVV.